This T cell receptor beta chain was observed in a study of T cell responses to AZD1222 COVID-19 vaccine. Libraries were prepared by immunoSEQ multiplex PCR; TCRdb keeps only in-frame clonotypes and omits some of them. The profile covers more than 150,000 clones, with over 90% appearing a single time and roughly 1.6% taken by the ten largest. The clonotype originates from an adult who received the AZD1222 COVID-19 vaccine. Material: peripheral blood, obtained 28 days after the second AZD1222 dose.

The CDR3 here is CASSLDRGGYNEQFF. In DNA, the CDR3 is TGTGCCAGCAGTCTTGACAGAGGGGGCTACAATGAGCAGTTCTTC. The chain uses TRBV27 and TRBJ2-1, with a tentative D call TRBD1 (6 bases). V dropped 5 bases and J dropped 3 bases, with 14 bases sitting between them. The CDR3 has 15 amino acids. Germline-derived CDR1 and CDR2 are MNHEY and SMNVEV (reference sequence).